Each of the 27 T cell receptor beta chains below was sequenced from the same sample in a study of regulatory T cells in long-lasting Graves disease. Researchers made TCR beta libraries by using iRepertoire HTBI primers and running Arm-PCR on CDR3 regions. MiXCR was run by TCRdb on the multiplex PCR reads, yielding one entry per CDR3 protein. Among around 500,000 distinct CDR3 sequences listed, around 16% were seen once. The sample's time point: newly diagnosed GD, antithyroid drugs for less than 3 months. Researchers made the TCR library from RNA that was extracted from PBMCs. This same sample was also part of a study on T cells in Graves' hyperthyroidism and ophthalmopathy.

Sequencing used peripheral blood mononuclear cells (PBMCs), obtained at new diagnosis, from a patient treated with antithyroid drugs. These receptors were taken from a woman aged 35 to 59 with Graves disease.

This clonotype came up many times. The CDR3 region is CASRMAGEQMADTQYF. CDR3 sequence (DNA): TGCGCCAGCAGAATGGCGGGTGAACAGATGGCAGATACGCAGTATTTT. This rearrangement joins TRBV4-1 to TRBJ2-3; possible D gene TRBD2, 5 bases. Trimming removed 6 bases at V and 4 bases at J, with 20 bases between. Germline V gene sequence: CDR1 MGHRA, CDR2 YSYEKL. The CDR3 loop spans 16 amino acids.

The chain couples TRBV19 to TRBJ2-3; 9 bases line up with TRBD1. V shed 9 bases, J shed 6 bases, and the junction held 16 bases outside the gene matches. The germline CDR1 and CDR2 sequences are LNHDA and SQIVND (reference sequence). The CDR3 consists of 16 residues. This CDR3 reads CASCPRDRVGVDTQYF. The DNA for the CDR3 is TGTGCCAGCTGCCCCCGGGACAGGGTAGGGGTTGATACGCAGTATTTT. The full variable domain, completed using reference TRBV19 and TRBJ2-3, is DGGITQSPKYLFRKEGQNVTLSCEQNLNHDAMYWYRQDPGQGLRLIYYSQIVNDFQKGDIAEGYSVSREKKESFPLTVTSAQKNPTAFYLCASCPRDRVGVDTQYFGPGTRLTVL.

This clonotype was recorded many times. The chain has TRBV12-3 or TRBV12-4 and TRBJ1-4; D might be TRBD1 (6 bases). The V end lost 6 bases, the J end lost 7 bases, and 15 bases lay between the germline ends. The CDR3 covers 14 residues. The chain's CDR3 is CASRKQGGGEKLFF. CDR3 DNA sequence: TGTGCCAGCAGAAAACAGGGAGGGGGTGAAAAACTGTTTTTT.

In its sample, this clonotype was seen many times. Here the CDR3 reads CASSLTGGRTDTQYF. The CDR3 coding sequence is TGCGCCAGCAGCTTGACAGGCGGCCGCACAGATACGCAGTATTTT. This chain uses TRBV5-1 with TRBJ2-3; TRBD1 is a possible D gene (5 bases). Germline loops: CDR1 SGHRS, CDR2 YFSETQ. With 1 base removed from V and 1 base from J, the gap between germline ends came to 10 bases. The CDR3 is 15 amino acids. Looking up the rest from reference TRBV5-1 and TRBJ2-3 gives the full variable domain: KAGVTQTPRYLIKTRGQQVTLSCSPISGHRSVSWYQQTPGQGLQFLFEYFSETQRNKGNFPGRFSGRQFSNSRSEMNVSTLELGDSALYLCASSLTGGRTDTQYFGPGTRLTVL.

The rearrangement uses TRBV7-3 and TRBJ2-1, with 12 bases fitting TRBD2. CDR1 is SGHTA and CDR2 is FQGTGA in the germline V gene. This CDR3 is 15 amino acids long. The ends lost 4 bases at V and 6 bases at J; junction bases unmatched: 4. As DNA, the CDR3 is TGTGCCAGCAGCTCTAGCGGGGGGGCGCTCAATGAGCAGTTCTTC. This translates into CASSSSGGALNEQFF.

This clonotype was counted at least ten times. V is TRBV11-2 and J is TRBJ2-4, with TRBD1 as a possible D gene (5 bases). This CDR3 is 16 amino acids long. With 5 bases removed from V and 0 bases from J, the gap between germline ends came to 14 bases. Looked up from germline, CDR1 is SGHAT and CDR2 is FQNNGV. The CDR3: CASSPRLGLAKNIQYF. The DNA for the CDR3 is TGTGCCAGCAGCCCCCGCTTGGGGCTAGCCAAAAACATTCAGTACTTC.

This clonotype has a handful of counts. This chain connects TRBV7-2 to TRBJ2-5, with 8 bases that match TRBD2. The germline V gene encodes CDR1 SGHTA and CDR2 FQGNSA. CDR3 length: 15 residues. Trimming cost V 4 bases and J 2 bases; bases outside gene matches: 6. The CDR3 loop is CASSWYSGAQETQYF. In DNA, the CDR3 is TGTGCCAGCAGCTGGTATAGCGGGGCACAAGAGACCCAGTACTTC.

V is TRBV20-1 and J is TRBJ2-5, with D tentatively TRBD1 (6 bases). CDR3 length: 12 residues. Per the germline V gene, CDR1 is DFQATT and CDR2 is SNEGSKA (reference sequence). The ends were cut back, 4 bases at V and 2 bases at J, with 8 bases in the middle. The CDR3 sequence: CSAKTGQETQYF. The CDR3 nucleotides are TGCAGTGCTAAGACAGGACAAGAGACCCAGTACTTC.

This clonotype came up many times. This rearrangement joins TRBV27 to TRBJ2-7; D perhaps matches TRBD1 (5 bases). This CDR3 is 15 amino acids long. Trimming took 0 bases from V and 7 from J, leaving 16 bases between them. Germline lookup yields CDR1 MNHEY and CDR2 SMNVEV (reference sequence). The CDR3 DNA reads TGTGCCAGCAGTTTATCCCTGGACATTCTCCGGGAGCAGTACTTC. Translation gives CASSLSLDILREQYF.

This clonotype has a count of ten or more. The V call is TRBV15, the J call TRBJ2-7, with 7 positions matching TRBD1. The CDR3 is made up of 13 amino acids. J lost 3 bases, V lost 5 bases, and 4 bases had no gene match. The germline gives CDR1 LNHNV, CDR2 YYDKDF (reference sequence). CDR3 nucleotides: TGTGCCACCAGCGTGACAGGGTTCTACGAGCAGTACTTC. Its translation: CATSVTGFYEQYF.

In its sample, this clonotype was seen many times. The DNA of the CDR3 is TGTGCCAGCCGAGGGACCCCTATCGATACGCAGTATTTT. As protein: CASRGTPIDTQYF. The chain has TRBV18 and TRBJ2-3; the D call may be TRBD1 or TRBD2 (5 bases each). The germline V gene encodes CDR1 KGHSH and CDR2 LQKENI. CDR3 length equals 13 residues. Trimming shortened V by 8 bases and J by 6 bases, and 15 bases separated the two germline ends.

The chain has TRBV13 and TRBJ1-1, with 7 nucleotides matching TRBD1. CDR1 PRHDT and CDR2 FYEKMQ come from the germline V gene (reference sequence). The trim removed 0 bases at V and 5 bases at J, leaving 9 bases unmatched. CDR3 length: 16 residues. CDR3 in amino acids: CASSLGLPGGYTEAFF. Written as DNA, the CDR3 is TGTGCCAGCAGCTTAGGCCTTCCAGGGGGTTATACTGAAGCTTTCTTT. Filled out from reference TRBV13 and TRBJ1-1, the complete variable domain reads AAGVIQSPRHLIKEKRETATLKCYPIPRHDTVYWYQQGPGQDPQFLISFYEKMQSDKGSIPDRFSAQQFSDYHSELNMSSLELGDSALYFCASSLGLPGGYTEAFFGQGTRLTVV.

The chain employs TRBV12-3 or TRBV12-4 and TRBJ1-3; maybe TRBD1 (5 bases). V lost 5 bases and J 4 bases, leaving 12 bases between the germline ends. This CDR3 region has 14 residues. The DNA of the CDR3 is TGTGCCAGCAGTGTCAGGGTATCAGGAAACACCATATATTTT. Protein sequence: CASSVRVSGNTIYF.

This clonotype was picked up many times. The chain joins TRBV3-1 to TRBJ1-1, with D uncertain. Germline CDR1 and CDR2: LGHDT and YNNKEL (reference sequence). The CDR3 contains 12 residues. V was shortened by 2 bases and J by 13 bases, with 14 bases between the two germline ends. The CDR3 loop reads CASSQLPGSVFF. Written as DNA, the CDR3 is TGTGCCAGCAGCCAACTTCCGGGGAGCGTTTTCTTT.

This clonotype was recorded many times. The chain combines TRBV2 with TRBJ1-2, with TRBD1 matching over 9 bases. J was trimmed by 3 bases and V by 11 bases; bases with no gene match: 10. CDR3 size: 14 residues. Germline V gives CDR1 SNHLY, CDR2 FYNNEI. As DNA, the CDR3 is TGTGCCGGTCGACAGGGGGGGGTATACTATGGCTACACCTTC. Protein: CAGRQGGVYYGYTF.

This chain joins TRBV20-1 and TRBJ2-1; 10 bases map to TRBD2. The germline CDR1 and CDR2 sequences are DFQATT and SNEGSKA (reference sequence). This CDR3 has 16 residues. The V and J ends lost 0 bases and 1 base, in that order; junction bases with no gene match: 3. CDR3 DNA sequence: TGCAGTGCTAGAGAAGGACTAGCGGCATCCTACAATGAGCAGTTCTTC. It yields the protein CSAREGLAASYNEQFF.

This clonotype appeared many times. The chain combines TRBV12-3 or TRBV12-4 with TRBJ1-5, with 7 positions matching TRBD1. The CDR3 is 15 amino acids. The V gene end was trimmed by 1 base and the J gene end by 6 bases; junction bases not matched to a gene: 6. This chain's CDR3 is CASSLGPRGTQPQHF. DNA for the CDR3: TGTGCCAGCAGTTTAGGTCCCAGGGGGACTCAGCCCCAGCATTTT.

There are many counts of this clonotype. J is TRBJ1-1 and V is TRBV9; no firm D call. V lost 3 bases and J lost 1, with 10 bases in between. Germline V lookup: CDR1 SGDLS, CDR2 YYNGEE. The CDR3 covers 14 residues. This CDR3 reads CASSAQETNTEAFF. The CDR3 DNA sequence: TGTGCCAGCAGCGCTCAGGAGACGAACACTGAAGCTTTCTTT.

This clonotype showed up just a few times. Its ends do not fully match the called genes, so a read error is possible. V gene TRBV24-1 combines with J gene TRBJ1-2; D remains unclear. The CDR3 contains 15 residues. Germline CDR1 is KGHDR and CDR2 is SFDVKD. The CDR3 DNA follows: TGTGCCACCAGTGACCCCACGGATAAAGGGCTGGGCTGCACCTTC. Translation gives CATSDPTDKGLGCTF.

This clonotype was counted between two and nine times. This chain connects TRBV25-1 to TRBJ1-2; D call uncertain. The germline gives CDR1 MGHDK, CDR2 SYGVNS. Trimming left V 4 bases short and J 5 bases short, with 17 bases between. The CDR3 sequence is 15 residues long. CDR3 DNA: TGTGCCAGCAGTGCCCCGGACGGCCTTGGGTATGGCTACACCTTC. Translation: CASSAPDGLGYGYTF.

V is TRBV4-1 and J is TRBJ2-3; D ambiguous. Trimming took 0 bases from V and 6 from J, leaving 10 bases between them. The CDR3 consists of 14 residues. The germline V gene has CDR1 MGHRA and CDR2 YSYEKL. This CDR3 reads CASSQDGSGDTQYF. For the CDR3, the DNA is TGCGCCAGCAGCCAAGATGGTAGTGGGGATACGCAGTATTTT.

This clonotype was counted ten times or more. This chain links TRBV2 with TRBJ2-1; D is perhaps TRBD1 (5 bases). V gave up 6 bases and J gave up 2 bases, with 14 bases separating them. The CDR3 spans 15 residues. Germline V gene data show CDR1 as SNHLY and CDR2 as FYNNEI. The CDR3 nucleotides read TGTGCCAGCAGAGTTGGCACAGGAACCTACAATGAGCAGTTCTTC. Protein sequence: CASRVGTGTYNEQFF.

This clonotype was seen more than once but under ten times. V is TRBV18 and J is TRBJ2-1; D gene unclear. The CDR3 is 16 amino acids. V was clipped by 3 bases and J by 0 bases, with 12 bases between them. Germline V CDR1 and CDR2: KGHSH, LQKENI. The CDR3 loop reads CASSPPAGSSYNEQFF. For the CDR3, the DNA is TGTGCCAGCTCACCCCCGGCAGGTAGCTCCTACAATGAGCAGTTCTTC.

The chain links TRBV2 to TRBJ2-3; 9 bases align to TRBD2. The V gene's germline CDR1 is SNHLY and CDR2 FYNNEI. This CDR3 comprises 16 residues. The J segment lost 4 bases and the V segment lost 5 bases, leaving 10 bases of the junction unmatched. The CDR3 bases are TGTGCCAGCAGTCGGGATGCGGGGGGGGCAGCAGATACGCAGTATTTT. It codes for CASSRDAGGAADTQYF.

The gene calls are TRBV5-1 and TRBJ2-7, with 9 bases fitting TRBD1. Germline-derived CDR1 and CDR2 are SGHRS and YFSETQ. J lost 2 bases, V lost 4 bases, and 10 bases had no gene match. CDR3 length equals 16 residues. The CDR3 region has the DNA TGCGCCAGCAGCGCCCCCTCCGGGACAGGGACCTACGAGCAGTACTTC. Translation: CASSAPSGTGTYEQYF.

This clonotype came up a few times. The chain has TRBV28 and TRBJ1-1; the D gene is possibly TRBD1 (5 bases). There are 15 residues in the CDR3. The germline V gene encodes CDR1 MDHEN and CDR2 SYDVKM. V dropped 2 bases and J dropped 2 bases, with 12 bases sitting between them. The chain's CDR3 is CASSLTRGSNTEAFF. The CDR3 DNA follows: TGTGCCAGCAGTTTAACCCGGGGCAGCAACACTGAAGCTTTCTTT.

This clonotype was counted a few times. The chain uses TRBV18 and TRBJ1-6, with D unclear. The CDR3 has 17 amino acids. Trimming took 3 bases from V and 0 from J, leaving 12 bases between them. The germline V gene has CDR1 KGHSH and CDR2 LQKENI. CDR3 loop: CASSPTPGSSYNSPLHF. As DNA, the CDR3 is TGTGCCAGCTCACCCACGCCAGGTAGCTCCTATAATTCACCCCTCCACTTT. The full variable domain, in which reference TRBV18 and TRBJ1-6 provide the parts outside the CDR3, is NAGVMQNPRHLVRRRGQEARLRCSPMKGHSHVYWYRQLPEEGLKFMVYLQKENIIDESGMPKERFSAEFPKEGPSILRIQQVVRGDSAAYFCASSPTPGSSYNSPLHFGNGTRLTVT.